These 17 T cell receptor beta chains were all obtained from the same sample, sequenced in a study of blood T cell repertoires in COVID-19. Clones were sequenced by immunoSEQ multiplex PCR, and TCRdb holds only the in-frame ones, with some missing. The repertoire holds 200,000 to 250,000 clones, with about 90% as singletons. Material: PBMCs or T cells enriched from blood (not recorded which). These receptors were taken from a man aged 50-59 years who had been exposed to COVID-19.

V usage is TRBV7-3 and J usage is TRBJ1-5; 10 bases fit TRBD1. Germline V gives CDR1 SGHTA, CDR2 FQGTGA. The CDR3 length is 18 residues. J lost 5 bases, V lost 6 bases, and 16 bases had no gene match. CDR3 nucleotide sequence: TGTGCCAGCAGTCACCAGGGGCCGGACAGGGGGGCTCATCAGCCCCAGCATTTT. Translating gives CASSHQGPDRGAHQPQHF.

This clone was seen only once. The J gene is TRBJ2-1, the V gene TRBV12-3 or TRBV12-4; perhaps TRBD2 as D (5 bases). The CDR3 spans 12 residues. The ends were cut back, 8 bases at V and 4 bases at J, with 9 bases in the middle. For the CDR3, the DNA is TGTGCCAGCCGGGTAGCGTACAATGAGCAGTTCTTC. It encodes CASRVAYNEQFF.

Note on this clone: Other DNA variants within this sample encode the same CDR3. This chain uses TRBV2 with TRBJ2-2; perhaps TRBD2 as D (6 bases). The CDR3 covers 13 residues. Trimming cost V 6 bases and J 6 bases, with 11 bases left between them. CDR1 is SNHLY, CDR2 FYNNEI, per germline. Written as DNA, the CDR3 is TGTGCCAGCAGAAGGGAGGTCCCCGGGGAGCTGTTTTTT. Its translation: CASRREVPGELFF.

The chain couples TRBV2 to TRBJ1-1; TRBD1 aligns across 8 bases. Germline trimming cut 9 bases from V and 2 bases from J; bases unmatched to any gene: 8. The V gene's germline CDR1 is SNHLY and CDR2 FYNNEI. The length of the CDR3 is 14 residues. The CDR3 loop reads CASSWTGLNTEAFF. The CDR3 DNA reads as TGTGCCAGTTCCTGGACAGGGCTTAACACTGAAGCTTTCTTT.

The rearrangement uses TRBV28 and TRBJ1-2; D unclear. Germline CDR1 is MDHEN and CDR2 is SYDVKM. The CDR3 covers 14 residues. V lost 0 bases and J lost 8, with 13 bases in between. CDR3 nucleotide sequence: TGTGCCAGCAGTTTATGGCAGTTTACGGGGGGCTACACCTTC. Translated, it gives CASSLWQFTGGYTF.

This rearrangement joins TRBV7-8 to TRBJ1-5; perhaps TRBD1 as D (6 bases). There are 18 residues in the CDR3. Per the germline V gene, CDR1 is SGHVS and CDR2 is FQNEAQ. V lost 2 bases to trimming and J lost 1 base, with 18 bases between them. The CDR3 DNA reads as TGTGCCAGCAGCTTACCGGCAGGGGAAAGTTGGAGCAATCAGCCCCAGCATTTT. Encoded protein: CASSLPAGESWSNQPQHF.

This chain joins TRBV5-1 and TRBJ2-5, with 7 bases fitting TRBD2. The V segment lost 5 bases and the J segment 5 bases; nucleotides outside the gene matches: 9. In germline, CDR1 is SGHRS, CDR2 YFSETQ. The CDR3 consists of 14 residues. For the CDR3, the DNA is TGCGCCAGCAGTCGTGAGGCGGGAGCGGAGACCCAGTACTTC. It is translated as CASSREAGAETQYF.

The V call is TRBV6-5, the J call TRBJ2-7; possibly TRBD2 for D (5 bases). The CDR3 spans 12 residues. Between the trimmed V and J ends, which lost 5 bases and 2 bases, there was a span of 7 bases. Germline V gene data show CDR1 as MNHEY and CDR2 as SVGAGI. DNA for the CDR3: TGTGCCAGCAGTCCCGGGACCTACGAGCAGTACTTC. It codes for CASSPGTYEQYF.

V usage is TRBV5-1 and J usage is TRBJ2-7; tentative D call: TRBD1 (5 bases). Germline assignment: CDR1 SGHRS and CDR2 YFSETQ. The CDR3 totals 13 residues. V gave up 4 bases and J gave up 4 bases, with 12 bases separating them. The CDR3 nucleotides read TGCGCCAGCAGCCCCCAAGGGGAATACGAGCAGTACGTC. Translation gives CASSPQGEYEQYV.

This rearrangement joins TRBV7-9 to TRBJ1-1; no clear D. CDR3 length: 14 amino acids. Germline V gene sequence: CDR1 SEHNR, CDR2 FQNEAQ (reference sequence). Between the trimmed V and J ends, which lost 1 base and 1 base, there was a span of 7 bases. CDR3 nucleotides: TGTGCCAGCAGCTTAGTAGTGAGGAACACTGAAGCTTTCTTT. It translates to CASSLVVRNTEAFF.

The chain joins TRBV5-1 to TRBJ2-1, with 9 positions matching TRBD2. J gave up 2 bases and V 0 bases, and 3 bases lay outside the gene matches. The CDR3 length is 16 residues. Looked up from germline, CDR1 is SGHRS and CDR2 is YFSETQ. DNA of the CDR3: TGCGCCAGCAGCTTGGACCCTAGCGGGACCTACAATGAGCAGTTCTTC. Amino acid sequence: CASSLDPSGTYNEQFF. Full variable domain (remainder filled in from reference TRBV5-1 and TRBJ2-1): KAGVTQTPRYLIKTRGQQVTLSCSPISGHRSVSWYQQTPGQGLQFLFEYFSETQRNKGNFPGRFSGRQFSNSRSEMNVSTLELGDSALYLCASSLDPSGTYNEQFFGPGTRLTVL.

The chain combines TRBV7-2 with TRBJ1-1, with 8 bases fitting TRBD1. The V gene end was trimmed by 6 bases and the J gene end by 5 bases; junction bases not matched to a gene: 8. The germline CDR1 and CDR2 sequences are SGHTA and FQGNSA. The CDR3 is made up of 14 amino acids. As DNA, the CDR3 is TGTGCCAGCAGGCTGACAGGGGTGGGTACTGAAGCTTTCTTT. As protein: CASRLTGVGTEAFF.

This chain joins TRBV30 and TRBJ1-5; TRBD1 matches 9 bases. Trimming at V came to 3 bases and at J to 5 bases, leaving 11 bases not matched to a gene. The length of the CDR3 is 16 residues. Germline V gene data show CDR1 as GTSNPN and CDR2 as SVGIG (reference sequence). Written as DNA, the CDR3 is TGTGCCTGGAGCACAGGGGGCAATTTGGGGCATCAGCCCCAGCATTTT. The encoded protein is CAWSTGGNLGHQPQHF.

This sequence joins TRBV30 and TRBJ2-1, with D possibly TRBD1 on 6 matching bases. With 5 bases removed from V and 5 bases from J, the gap between germline ends came to 25 bases. This CDR3 contains 17 residues. The germline V gene encodes CDR1 GTSNPN and CDR2 SVGIG (reference sequence). The CDR3 coding sequence is TGTGCCTGGTGGACAGCCCGGGGCAAGGGGGAGAACAATGAGCAGTTCTTC. It codes for CAWWTARGKGENNEQFF.

The genes are TRBV25-1 and TRBJ2-1; no firm D call. Trimming cost V 6 bases and J 0 bases, with 15 bases left between them. The CDR3 sequence is 16 residues long. Looked up from germline, CDR1 is MGHDK and CDR2 is SYGVNS. The CDR3 nucleotides read TGTGCCAGCAGGGGCCTAAGCCCCAGCTCCTACAATGAGCAGTTCTTC. Amino acids: CASRGLSPSSYNEQFF.

Only one count was recorded for this clone. V and J are TRBV7-2 and TRBJ1-2; D remains ambiguous. The CDR3 runs to 14 residues. CDR1 SGHTA and CDR2 FQGNSA come from the germline V gene. V was shortened by 0 bases and J by 0 bases, with 5 bases between the two germline ends. Here the CDR3 reads CASSLAPANYGYTF. The CDR3 DNA follows: TGTGCCAGCAGCTTAGCCCCAGCTAACTATGGCTACACCTTC. The variable domain in full, with the rest retrieved from reference TRBV7-2 and TRBJ1-2, is GAGVSQSPSNKVTEKGKDVELRCDPISGHTALYWYRQSLGQGLEFLIYFQGNSAPDKSGLPSDRFSAERTGGSVSTLTIQRTQQEDSAVYLCASSLAPANYGYTFGSGTRLTVV.

The chain is built from TRBV5-1 and TRBJ1-1; D unresolved. Between the trimmed V and J ends, which lost 4 bases and 2 bases, there was a span of 15 bases. Germline V lookup: CDR1 SGHRS, CDR2 YFSETQ. This CDR3 spans 15 amino acids. This CDR3 is CASSPTTVPNTEAFF. CDR3 DNA sequence: TGCGCCAGCAGCCCCACCACAGTGCCCAACACTGAAGCTTTCTTT. Complete variable domain (other parts from reference TRBV5-1 and TRBJ1-1): KAGVTQTPRYLIKTRGQQVTLSCSPISGHRSVSWYQQTPGQGLQFLFEYFSETQRNKGNFPGRFSGRQFSNSRSEMNVSTLELGDSALYLCASSPTTVPNTEAFFGQGTRLTVV.